This T cell receptor beta chain came from a study of a mutant IDH1 vaccine in newly diagnosed glioma. Study overall: Patients arrived already treated with radiotherapy, temozolomide, or both, most having had both.

Of note for this clone: Antigen specificity is unknown.

Here immunoSEQ multiplex PCR was the method, and the copy in TCRdb shows in-frame clones only, minus some. The sample contains more than 45,000 clones, 88% of which appear only once. Trimming took off 1 base at V and 3 bases at J, with 7 bases between the two ends. The germline V gene has CDR1 SGHVS and CDR2 FQNEAQ. The CDR3 is made up of 14 amino acids. The time point: week 35, safety follow-up. Each dose of the vaccine consisted of 300 ug of mutant IDH1 20-mer peptide, with topical imiquimod. This chain joins TRBV7-8 and TRBJ2-1; D gene uncertain. This TCR was recovered from a middle-aged woman with glioma. Sample: PBMCs, taken from a glioma patient whose treatment included an IDH1 peptide vaccine. The CDR3 region has the DNA TGTGCCAGCAGCTTAGTCGGGTTCTACAATGAGCAGTTCTTC. Translating it yields CASSLVGFYNEQFF.